The clone carrying this T cell receptor (beta chain) appeared a few times. This entry comes from a study of Graves' ophthalmopathy and Graves' hyperthyroidism. This CDR3 region has 16 residues. Trimming cost V 3 bases and J 0 bases; bases outside gene matches: 1. Germline CDR1 reads LNHDA; CDR2 reads SQIVND (reference sequence). Excluded were patients with other autoimmune diseases, uncontrolled infections, pregnancy or lactation. Amplification of the TCR beta CDR3 regions used RNA transcripts (as template). First-round RT-PCR employed HTBI primers, with a second-round multiplex PCR after it. MiXCR was run by TCRdb on the multiplex PCR reads, yielding one entry per CDR3 protein. The profile shows around 520,000 distinct CDR3 sequences, under 40% of them singletons.

The sample comprised peripheral blood or thyroid tissue (not recorded which). The receptor's source is an adult man with Graves' hyperthyroidism. The rearrangement links TRBV19 to TRBJ1-4; 10 bases map to TRBD1. CDR3 nucleotide sequence: TGTGCCAGTAGTATCGGGACAGGGGCAACTAATGAAAAACTGTTTTTT. Residues: CASSIGTGATNEKLFF.